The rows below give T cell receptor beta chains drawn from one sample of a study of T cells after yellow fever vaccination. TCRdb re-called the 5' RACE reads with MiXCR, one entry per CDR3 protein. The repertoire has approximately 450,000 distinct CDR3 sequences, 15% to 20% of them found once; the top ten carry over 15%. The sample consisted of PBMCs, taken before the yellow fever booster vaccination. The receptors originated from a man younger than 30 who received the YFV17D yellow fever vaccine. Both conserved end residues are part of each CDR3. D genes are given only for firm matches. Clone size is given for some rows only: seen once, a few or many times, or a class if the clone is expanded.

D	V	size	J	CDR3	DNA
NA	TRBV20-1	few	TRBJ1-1	CSARVVVGDTEAFF	TGCAGTGCTAGAGTAGTGGTAGGGGACACTGAAGCTTTCTTT
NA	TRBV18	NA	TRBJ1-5	CASSRGEDQPQHF	TGTGCCAGCTCGAGGGGGGAGGATCAGCCCCAGCATTTT
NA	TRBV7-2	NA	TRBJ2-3	CASSPHGLFTDTQYF	TGTGCCAGCAGCCCCCATGGGCTCTTCACAGATACGCAGTATTTT
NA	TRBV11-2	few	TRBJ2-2	CASSRPDRTGELFF	TGTGCCAGCAGCCGACCCGATAGGACCGGGGAGCTGTTTTTT
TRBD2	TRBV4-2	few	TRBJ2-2	CASSLFPGGALTGELFF	TGTGCCAGCAGCCTCTTTCCCGGGGGGGCACTCACCGGGGAGCTGTTTTTT
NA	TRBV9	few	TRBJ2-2	CASSVDGGELFF	TGTGCCAGCAGCGTAGACGGCGGGGAGCTGTTTTTT
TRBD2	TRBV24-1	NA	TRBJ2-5	CATSESPPSGPPRETQYF	TGTGCCACCAGTGAATCCCCCCCTAGCGGGCCCCCCCGAGAGACCCAGTACTTC
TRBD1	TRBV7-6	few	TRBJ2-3	CASSSPGQGRGTQYF	TGTGCCAGCAGCTCTCCGGGACAGGGGCGCGGTACGCAGTATTTT
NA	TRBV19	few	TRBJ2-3	CASSIGGTSTDTQYF	TGTGCCAGTAGTATAGGGGGTACTAGCACAGATACGCAGTATTTT
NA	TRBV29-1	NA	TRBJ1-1	CSVSNQRTEAFF	TGCAGCGTCTCGAACCAAAGGACTGAAGCTTTCTTT